This T cell receptor (beta chain) originates from a study of T cells in Graves' hyperthyroidism and ophthalmopathy (dated by TCRdb to between 2018 and 2021). General notes on the study: Peripheral blood samples were taken at the time of initial diagnosis, prior to any treatment. To identify distinguishing TCR V-J signatures, a discovery cohort of roughly 100 patients was used, comprising some 45 with Graves' ophthalmopathy and around 57 with stable Graves' hyperthyroidism. After sampling, hyperthyroidism patients received methimazole starting at 30 mg daily, and ophthalmopathy patients received high-dose intravenous methylprednisolone. An independent validation cohort of about 20 hyperthyroidism patients and about 15 patients who later progressed to ophthalmopathy tested prospective prediction of ophthalmopathy. The paper reports TCR Vbeta CDR3 sequencing of about 140 peripheral blood samples: approximately 43 ophthalmopathy, fewer than 85 hyperthyroidism and approximately 17 progressor patients. Thyroid tissue and blood T-cell repertoires from more than five Graves' hyperthyroidism patients were also compared in the study. The 100 or so discovery patients were randomly split 7:3 into training and test sets. What the authors observed across the whole study: Sample size was not statistically predetermined, and investigators were not blinded to group allocation. During validation, the model predicted progression to ophthalmopathy a median of roughly 7.1 months ahead of onset, with 70.59% sensitivity and under 85% specificity. In cross-validation, a model built on a 13 V-J signature told ophthalmopathy apart from stable hyperthyroidism with approximately 90% sensitivity and 81% to 82% specificity, and in testing the same model reached 80%/75%. Most expanded thyroid clonotypes (frequency above 0.001) were also found in blood, which suggests that blood repertoires may mirror thyroid immune responses.

The cysteine opens and the phenylalanine closes a CDR3 of 13 amino acids. Left in the record is the CDR3 DNA by itself, 39 bases read in frame from the first base. CDR1 is given as SGHTA and CDR2 as FQGNSA, both from the germline V gene. Only one count was recorded for this clonotype. What this receptor recognizes is not known. A read error is possible here, since a much larger clone lies one base away. Graves' hyperthyroidism was defined as stable when no progression to ophthalmopathy occurred over 18 months of follow-up. Hyperthyroidism patients were newly diagnosed, with disease duration under 2 months, and aged 18 to 65 years. The study excluded patients with uncontrolled infections, other autoimmune diseases, pregnancy or lactation. Diagnoses relied on clinical symptoms, serum thyroxine and TRAb, thyroid ultrasound and orbital computed tomography. PBMCs were separated from 10 ml of fresh peripheral blood using Ficoll-Paque density gradient centrifugation. Total RNA was extracted using Trizol reagent, and RNA quality was assessed on an Agilent 2100 Bioanalyzer.

Amplification of TCR beta CDR3 regions was carried out from RNA transcripts. The first round of RT-PCR for the TCR CDR3 was performed with the HTBI primer set and the Qiagen OneStep RT-PCR kit. Libraries were constructed in a second round of multiplex PCR, after which size selection and purification were performed. Sequencing of the libraries was done on an Illumina HiSeq2000 using paired-end 100 bp reads. On the authors' methods: SOAPnuke was used to process the raw data, removing reads that contained adapters or uncalled bases, had a mean Phred below 15, or lacked an exact match to the constant primer or identifier. High-quality paired reads were merged using COPE v1.2.5, and each unique nucleotide sequence was defined as a clonotype. MiTCR v1.1 was used to align the clonotypes against IMGT TRBV, TRBD and TRBJ reference segments. The analysis included only V-J combinations with a frequency above 0.0001, which together covered 98% to 99.2% of the repertoires. The TCS score was defined as F50 (clonal expansion) divided by E x V (chaos), with BLOSUM62-based TCRdist calculated between CDR3 peptides within each V-J. Welch's t-statistics and random forest reduced roughly 500 V-J features to 13, which were used in a naive Bayes classifier (R e1071). Thyroid-blood repertoire similarity was quantified with the Morisita-Horn index. TCRdb reran the public reads through fastp at Q25 and MiXCR, keeping productive beta chains. Every distinct CDR3 protein forms one entry, paired with its most common genes and DNA. What appears here as the V and J calls and clone size reflects TCRdb's work, not the paper's. This sample is represented by roughly 700,000 distinct CDR3 sequences; roughly a third of them were singletons. The ten largest clones represent less than 35% of the sample.

The chain is made from TRBV7-2 and TRBJ1-5; the D segment cannot be called with confidence. Sequenced: blood. The sequence derives from a woman in her forties with Graves' hyperthyroidism. The nucleotide sequence is given as TGTGCCAGCAGGTTAGGAAATAATCAGCCCCAGCATTTT. Its product reads: CASRLGNNQPQHF.